The clone carrying this TCR beta chain was observed at least ten times. The antigen is undetermined. Library preparation for TCR beta used quantitative 5'-RACE with molecular barcodes. TCRdb called the 5' RACE reads again in MiXCR, with one record for every CDR3 protein. Of some 330,000 distinct CDR3 sequences in the sample, roughly 8% were seen once. The source of the sample is a study of CD8 T cells in ankylosing spondylitis. Notes on the study in general: Earlier work had already found some motif variants in reactive arthritis synovial fluid and blood. The study identified a TCR beta motif of roughly eight highly homologous variants that appeared characteristic of ankylosing spondylitis blood. Within matched ankylosing spondylitis synovial fluid, disease-linked clones were reportedly significantly enriched.

The CDR3 extends over 17 amino acids. V dropped 9 bases and J dropped 1 base, with 22 bases sitting between them. Germline CDR1 and CDR2: MRHNA and SNTAGT. The chain uses TRBV6-4 and TRBJ2-1, with a tentative D call TRBD2 (6 bases). This receptor was obtained from a male donor with ankylosing spondylitis. Sequenced sample: blood, either unsorted or a sorted T cell fraction (not recorded which). CDR3 sequence reads: CARPRGKGRLSYNEQFF. CDR3 nucleotide sequence: TGTGCCAGGCCCCGGGGGAAGGGGAGACTTTCCTACAATGAGCAGTTCTTC.